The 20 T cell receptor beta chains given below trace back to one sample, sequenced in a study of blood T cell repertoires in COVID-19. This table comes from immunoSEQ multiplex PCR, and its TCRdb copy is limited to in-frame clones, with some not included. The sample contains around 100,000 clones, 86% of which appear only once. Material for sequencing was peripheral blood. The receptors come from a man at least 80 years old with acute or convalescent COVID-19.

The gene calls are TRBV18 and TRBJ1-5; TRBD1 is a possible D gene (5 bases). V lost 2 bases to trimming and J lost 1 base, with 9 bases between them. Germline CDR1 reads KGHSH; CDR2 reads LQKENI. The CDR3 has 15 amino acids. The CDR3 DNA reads TGTGCCAGCTCACCAAGCAGGGCAAGCAATCAGCCCCAGCATTTT. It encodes CASSPSRASNQPQHF.

In DNA, the CDR3 is TGTGCCAGCAGCGTAGCTATAGCGGGAGCCACCGGGGAGCTGTTTTTT. Residues: CASSVAIAGATGELFF. This chain connects TRBV9 to TRBJ2-2, with 9 bases matching TRBD2. The CDR3 consists of 16 residues. Germline V gives CDR1 SGDLS, CDR2 YYNGEE. The V and J ends lost 0 bases and 4 bases, in that order; junction bases with no gene match: 4.

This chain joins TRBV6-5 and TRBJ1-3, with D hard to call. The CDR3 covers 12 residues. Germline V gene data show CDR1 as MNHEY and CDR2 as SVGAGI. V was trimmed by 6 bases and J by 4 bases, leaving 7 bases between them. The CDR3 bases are TGTGCCAGCAGGGCCTCAGGAAACACCATATATTTT. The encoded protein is CASRASGNTIYF.

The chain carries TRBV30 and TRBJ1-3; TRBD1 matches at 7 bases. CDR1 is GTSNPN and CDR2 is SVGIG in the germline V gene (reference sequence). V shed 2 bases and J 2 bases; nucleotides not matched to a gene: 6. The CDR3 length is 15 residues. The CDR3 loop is CAWSSAGGPGNTIYF. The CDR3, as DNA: TGTGCCTGGAGTTCGGCAGGGGGACCTGGAAACACCATATATTTT.

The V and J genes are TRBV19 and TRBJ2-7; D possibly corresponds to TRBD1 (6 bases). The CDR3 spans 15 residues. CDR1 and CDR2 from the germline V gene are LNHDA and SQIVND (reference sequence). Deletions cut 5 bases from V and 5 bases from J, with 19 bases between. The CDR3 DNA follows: TGTGCCAGTAGTTACGGGACAATAAACCAGCACGAGCAGTACTTC. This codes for CASSYGTINQHEQYF.

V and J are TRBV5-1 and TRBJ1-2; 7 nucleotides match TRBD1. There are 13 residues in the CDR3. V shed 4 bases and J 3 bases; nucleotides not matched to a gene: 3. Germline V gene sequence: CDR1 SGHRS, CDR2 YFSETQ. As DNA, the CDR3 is TGCGCCAGCAGCCCGGACAGGCACTATGGCTACACCTTC. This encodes CASSPDRHYGYTF. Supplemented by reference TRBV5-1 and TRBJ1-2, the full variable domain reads KAGVTQTPRYLIKTRGQQVTLSCSPISGHRSVSWYQQTPGQGLQFLFEYFSETQRNKGNFPGRFSGRQFSNSRSEMNVSTLELGDSALYLCASSPDRHYGYTFGSGTRLTVV.

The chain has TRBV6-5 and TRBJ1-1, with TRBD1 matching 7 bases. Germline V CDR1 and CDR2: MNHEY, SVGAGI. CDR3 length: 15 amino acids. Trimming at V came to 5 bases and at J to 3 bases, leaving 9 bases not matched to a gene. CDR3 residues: CASSPRRGRDTEAFF. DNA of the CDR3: TGTGCCAGCAGTCCCCGAAGGGGGCGGGACACTGAAGCTTTCTTT.

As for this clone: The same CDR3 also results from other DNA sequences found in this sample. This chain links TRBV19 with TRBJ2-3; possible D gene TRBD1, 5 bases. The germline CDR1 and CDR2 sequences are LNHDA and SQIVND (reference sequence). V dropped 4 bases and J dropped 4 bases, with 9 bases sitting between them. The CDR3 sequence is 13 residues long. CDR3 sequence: CASSSGRADTQYF. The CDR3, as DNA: TGTGCCAGTAGTAGCGGCAGGGCAGATACGCAGTATTTT.

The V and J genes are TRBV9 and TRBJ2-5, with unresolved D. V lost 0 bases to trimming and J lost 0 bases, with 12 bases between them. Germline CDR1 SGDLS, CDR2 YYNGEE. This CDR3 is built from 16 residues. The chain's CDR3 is CASSVGAEPYQETQYF. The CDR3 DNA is TGTGCCAGCAGCGTAGGGGCCGAACCGTACCAAGAGACCCAGTACTTC.

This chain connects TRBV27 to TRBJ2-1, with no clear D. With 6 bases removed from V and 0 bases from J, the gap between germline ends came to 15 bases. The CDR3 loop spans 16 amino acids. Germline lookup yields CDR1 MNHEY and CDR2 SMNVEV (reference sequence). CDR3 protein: CASSPYAGSSYNEQFF. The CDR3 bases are TGTGCCAGCAGCCCTTACGCAGGTTCCTCCTACAATGAGCAGTTCTTC.

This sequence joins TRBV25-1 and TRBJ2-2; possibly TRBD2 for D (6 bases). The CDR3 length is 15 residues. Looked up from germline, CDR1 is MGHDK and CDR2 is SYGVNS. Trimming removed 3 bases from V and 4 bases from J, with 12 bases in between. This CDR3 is CASSDSPGATGELFF. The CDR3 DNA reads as TGTGCCAGCAGTGACTCACCGGGAGCCACCGGGGAGCTGTTTTTT. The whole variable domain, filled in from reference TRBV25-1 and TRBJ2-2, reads EADIYQTPRYLVIGTGKKITLECSQTMGHDKMYWYQQDPGMELHLIHYSYGVNSTEKGDLSSESTVSRIRTEHFPLTLESARPSHTSQYLCASSDSPGATGELFFGEGSRLTVL.

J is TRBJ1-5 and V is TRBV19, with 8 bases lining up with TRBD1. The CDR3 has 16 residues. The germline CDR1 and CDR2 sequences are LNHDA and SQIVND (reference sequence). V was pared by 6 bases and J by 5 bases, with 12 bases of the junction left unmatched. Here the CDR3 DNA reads TGTGCCAGTAGCGCAAGGCGGGACAGGCCAGATCAGCCCCAGCATTTT. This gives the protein CASSARRDRPDQPQHF.

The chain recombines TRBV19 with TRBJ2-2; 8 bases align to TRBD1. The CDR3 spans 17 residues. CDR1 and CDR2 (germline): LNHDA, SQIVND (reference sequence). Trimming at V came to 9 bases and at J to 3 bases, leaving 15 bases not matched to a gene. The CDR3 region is CASTRWGRGRHTGELFF. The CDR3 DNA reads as TGTGCCAGCACCCGGTGGGGCAGGGGGCGTCACACCGGGGAGCTGTTTTTT.

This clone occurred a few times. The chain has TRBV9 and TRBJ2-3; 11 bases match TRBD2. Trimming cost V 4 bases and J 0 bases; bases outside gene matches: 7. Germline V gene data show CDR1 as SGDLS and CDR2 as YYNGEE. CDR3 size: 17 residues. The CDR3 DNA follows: TGTGCCAGCAGCTCCCCGACTAGCGGGGAAAGCACAGATACGCAGTATTTT. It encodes CASSSPTSGESTDTQYF.

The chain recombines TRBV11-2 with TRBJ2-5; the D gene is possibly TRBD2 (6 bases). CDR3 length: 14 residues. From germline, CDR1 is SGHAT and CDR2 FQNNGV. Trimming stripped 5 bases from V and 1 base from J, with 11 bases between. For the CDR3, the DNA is TGTGCCAGCAGCATGGGACTTACCCAAGAGACCCAGTACTTC. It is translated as CASSMGLTQETQYF.

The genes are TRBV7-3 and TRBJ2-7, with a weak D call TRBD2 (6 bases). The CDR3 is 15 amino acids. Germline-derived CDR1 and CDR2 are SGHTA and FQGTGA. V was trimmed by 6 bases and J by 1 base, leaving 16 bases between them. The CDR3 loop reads CASRAGTRGSYEQYF. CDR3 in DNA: TGTGCCAGCAGAGCCGGTACGCGGGGATCCTACGAGCAGTACTTC. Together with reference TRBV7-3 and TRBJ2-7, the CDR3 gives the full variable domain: GAGVSQTPSNKVTEKGKYVELRCDPISGHTALYWYRQSLGQGPEFLIYFQGTGAADDSGLPNDRFFAVRPEGSVSTLKIQRTERGDSAVYLCASRAGTRGSYEQYFGPGTRLTVT.

CDR3 residues: CASTPAGETQYF. In DNA, the CDR3 is TGTGCCAGCACCCCAGCGGGTGAGACCCAGTACTTC. The rearrangement uses TRBV7-9 and TRBJ2-5, with a weak D call TRBD2 (6 bases). CDR3 length: 12 residues. Germline CDR1 reads SEHNR; CDR2 reads FQNEAQ (reference sequence). V was trimmed by 7 bases and J by 5 bases, leaving 11 bases between them.

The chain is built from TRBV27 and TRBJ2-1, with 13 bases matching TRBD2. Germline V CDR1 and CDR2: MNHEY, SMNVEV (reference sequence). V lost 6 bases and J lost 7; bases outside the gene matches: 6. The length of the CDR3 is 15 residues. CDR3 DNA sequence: TGTGCCAGCAGGCGACTAGCGGGAGGTTGGAATGAGCAGTTCTTC. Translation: CASRRLAGGWNEQFF.

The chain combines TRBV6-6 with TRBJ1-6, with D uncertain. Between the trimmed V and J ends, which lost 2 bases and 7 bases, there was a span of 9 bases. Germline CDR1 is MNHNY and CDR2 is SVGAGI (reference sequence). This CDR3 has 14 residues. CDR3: CASSYVRENSPLHF. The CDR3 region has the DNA TGTGCCAGCAGTTACGTCCGGGAAAATTCACCCCTCCACTTT.

The CDR3 loop is CASSRADGTGGQETQYF. The CDR3 region has the DNA TGTGCCAGTAGCAGAGCCGACGGGACAGGGGGGCAAGAGACCCAGTACTTC. The rearrangement uses TRBV19 and TRBJ2-5, with TRBD1 matching over 11 bases. Trimming removed 6 bases from V and 2 bases from J; junction bases left unmatched: 11. Germline CDR1 LNHDA, CDR2 SQIVND (reference sequence). This CDR3 comprises 17 residues.